This T cell receptor (beta chain) was retrieved from a study of control samples from healthy donors and cancer patients. Using immunoSEQ multiplex PCR, the repertoire was profiled, and TCRdb retains in-frame clones only, with some absent. Counted here are 95,000 to 150,000 clones, approximately 89% occurring once; the ten biggest clones make up 7.8%. This CDR3 region has 13 residues. The germline V and J ends were trimmed by 5 bases and 5 bases, with 12 bases remaining between them. Germline V CDR1 and CDR2: MNHEY, SVGEGT. The sequenced sample consisted of blood. The clonotype originates from a woman aged 18-29 years in good health. The rearrangement uses TRBV6-2 or TRBV6-3 and TRBJ2-5; D may correspond to TRBD1 or TRBD2 (7 bases each). CDR3: CASSDREGETQYF. CDR3 coding DNA: TGTGCCAGCAGTGACAGGGAGGGGGAGACCCAGTACTTC.